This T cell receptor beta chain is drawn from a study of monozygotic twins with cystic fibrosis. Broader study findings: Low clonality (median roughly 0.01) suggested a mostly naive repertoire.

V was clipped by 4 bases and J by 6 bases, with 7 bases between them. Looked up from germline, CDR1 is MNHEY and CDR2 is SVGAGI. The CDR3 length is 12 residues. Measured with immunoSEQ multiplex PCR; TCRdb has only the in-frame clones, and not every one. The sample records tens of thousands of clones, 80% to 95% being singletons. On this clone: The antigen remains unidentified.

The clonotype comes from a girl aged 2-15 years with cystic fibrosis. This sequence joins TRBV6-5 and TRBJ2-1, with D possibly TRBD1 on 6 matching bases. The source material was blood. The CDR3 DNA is TGTGCCAGCAGTTCACAGGGCAATGAGCAGTTCTTC. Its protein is CASSSQGNEQFF.